Below are 2 T cell receptor beta chains sequenced from a single sample in a study of T cell responses to AZD1222 COVID-19 vaccine. Here immunoSEQ multiplex PCR was the method, and the copy in TCRdb shows in-frame clones only, minus some. The data contain more than 140,000 clones, more than 75% of them singletons. This specimen consisted of peripheral blood, obtained on day 0 of AZD1222 vaccination. These receptors were obtained from an adult in good health.

V usage is TRBV4-1 and J usage is TRBJ2-2; D uncertain. Trimming pared 5 bases from V and 6 bases from J, leaving 10 bases between. Per the germline V gene, CDR1 is MGHRA and CDR2 is YSYEKL. The CDR3 length is 13 residues. This CDR3 reads CASSRSGPGELFF. CDR3 nucleotides: TGCGCCAGCAGCAGAAGTGGGCCCGGGGAGCTGTTTTTT.

This chain joins TRBV5-8 and TRBJ1-1; D unresolved. The V and J ends lost 6 bases and 0 bases respectively, with 18 bases between them. The CDR3 covers 16 residues. The V gene's germline CDR1 is SGHTS and CDR2 YDEGEE. Here the CDR3 reads CASTLGQRLLNTEAFF. For the CDR3, the DNA is TGTGCCAGCACCCTTGGGCAGAGGTTATTGAACACTGAAGCTTTCTTT.